This TCR beta chain was sequenced for a study of identical twins. Study findings and constraints: Fewer insertions marked abundant cord blood beta clonotypes; young adult naive trended weakly, memory not at all.

Each CDR3 protein gets one entry after TCRdb re-called the 5' RACE reads with MiXCR. The data contain 1.5 million to 2 million distinct CDR3 sequences, under 35% of them singletons. Worth noting for this clonotype: No antigen is known for it.

The germline V gene has CDR1 PRHDT and CDR2 FYEKMQ (reference sequence). V lost 0 bases, J lost 11 bases, and 12 bases stayed unmatched. The CDR3 spans 15 residues. V gene TRBV13 combines with J gene TRBJ1-2, with 7 bases matching TRBD1. This TCR was recovered from a newborn girl in good health. Material: cord blood. The CDR3 protein is CASSLGQGQIVPYTF. CDR3 in DNA: TGTGCCAGCAGCTTAGGCCAGGGACAGATAGTGCCGTACACCTTC.